The 9 T cell receptor beta chains reported below all come from one sample, sequenced in a study of cytomegalovirus exposure and HLA in healthy donors. A multiplex PCR was run with 60 Vbeta primers and 13 Jbeta primers. Assay used: immunoSEQ multiplex PCR; TCRdb lists only in-frame clones, some missing. The table includes over 150,000 clones, 68% detected once. Sequencing was carried out using PBMCs. The receptors come from a woman in her forties in good health and CMV-seropositive.

J is TRBJ2-1 and V is TRBV9; D not certain. Germline-derived CDR1 and CDR2 are SGDLS and YYNGEE. This CDR3 contains 13 residues. The V end lost 2 bases, the J end lost 5 bases, and 8 bases lay between the germline ends. This CDR3 reads CASSVLADNEQFF. The CDR3 DNA is TGTGCCAGCAGCGTGTTGGCGGACAATGAGCAGTTCTTC.

In its sample, this clone was seen once. The chain employs TRBV25-1 and TRBJ2-3; 7 bases map to TRBD2. J gave up 5 bases and V 3 bases, and 5 bases lay outside the gene matches. Per germline, CDR1 MGHDK and CDR2 SYGVNS. This CDR3 region has 14 residues. This CDR3 reads CASSDSGGGDTQYF. As DNA, the CDR3 is TGTGCCAGCAGTGATTCGGGGGGTGGAGATACGCAGTATTTT. The complete variable domain, with remaining parts taken from reference TRBV25-1 and TRBJ2-3, reads EADIYQTPRYLVIGTGKKITLECSQTMGHDKMYWYQQDPGMELHLIHYSYGVNSTEKGDLSSESTVSRIRTEHFPLTLESARPSHTSQYLCASSDSGGGDTQYFGPGTRLTVL.

This sequence joins TRBV7-9 and TRBJ2-5; D gene uncertain. Germline V lookup: CDR1 SEHNR, CDR2 FQNEAQ (reference sequence). Trimming took 4 bases from V and 5 from J, leaving 8 bases between them. The CDR3 has 12 amino acids. This chain's CDR3 is CASSYWPETQYF. For the CDR3, the DNA is TGTGCCAGCAGCTATTGGCCGGAGACCCAGTACTTC.

This chain links TRBV19 with TRBJ2-1, with D possibly being TRBD1 (6 bases). Trimming left V 6 bases short and J 6 bases short, with 12 bases between. Germline V gene sequence: CDR1 LNHDA, CDR2 SQIVND (reference sequence). The CDR3 contains 13 residues. Here the CDR3 reads CASRWGPGNEQFF. DNA for the CDR3: TGTGCCAGTAGGTGGGGGCCTGGCAATGAGCAGTTCTTC. Filled out from reference TRBV19 and TRBJ2-1, the complete variable domain reads DGGITQSPKYLFRKEGQNVTLSCEQNLNHDAMYWYRQDPGQGLRLIYYSQIVNDFQKGDIAEGYSVSREKKESFPLTVTSAQKNPTAFYLCASRWGPGNEQFFGPGTRLTVL.

The chain uses TRBV7-2 and TRBJ2-1; D is perhaps TRBD2 (5 bases). The CDR3 consists of 14 residues. The V gene's germline CDR1 is SGHTA and CDR2 FQGNSA. Deletions cut 6 bases from V and 8 bases from J, with 17 bases between. CDR3 sequence (DNA): TGTGCCAGCAGGAACCGGGATCTGCGCGATGAGCAGTTCTTC. Protein: CASRNRDLRDEQFF.

The chain recombines TRBV12-5 with TRBJ2-3; possible D gene TRBD1, 6 bases. Germline-derived CDR1 and CDR2 are LGHNT and FRNRAP. The CDR3 covers 17 residues. The ends were cut back, 1 base at V and 2 bases at J, with 16 bases in the middle. The CDR3 coding sequence is TGTGCTAGTGGTTTGGGCCGAAACAGGGTTGACACAGATACGCAGTATTTT. Its protein is CASGLGRNRVDTDTQYF.

CDR3: CASSKYRSYEQYF. DNA of the CDR3: TGTGCCAGCAGCAAGTACAGGTCCTACGAGCAGTACTTC. This chain uses TRBV7-9 with TRBJ2-7, with D maybe TRBD1 (5 bases). The CDR3 is made up of 13 amino acids. Germline V gene lookup returns CDR1 SEHNR and CDR2 FQNEAQ (reference sequence). V was clipped by 5 bases and J by 1 base, with 9 bases between them.

The chain links TRBV7-2 to TRBJ2-2; possible D gene TRBD1, 5 bases. V lost 2 bases and J 0 bases, leaving 10 bases between the germline ends. Germline loops: CDR1 SGHTA, CDR2 FQGNSA. This CDR3 spans 16 amino acids. CDR3 region: CASSLNQGANTGELFF. The DNA for the CDR3 is TGTGCCAGCAGCTTAAACCAGGGTGCGAACACCGGGGAGCTGTTTTTT.

This chain joins TRBV19 and TRBJ2-2; no definite D call. Germline loops: CDR1 LNHDA, CDR2 SQIVND (reference sequence). V lost 4 bases, J lost 2 bases, and 11 bases lay in between. This CDR3 is 15 amino acids long. CDR3 in amino acids: CASSTYQVNTGELFF. The CDR3 nucleotides are TGTGCCAGTAGTACATACCAGGTCAACACCGGGGAGCTGTTTTTT.